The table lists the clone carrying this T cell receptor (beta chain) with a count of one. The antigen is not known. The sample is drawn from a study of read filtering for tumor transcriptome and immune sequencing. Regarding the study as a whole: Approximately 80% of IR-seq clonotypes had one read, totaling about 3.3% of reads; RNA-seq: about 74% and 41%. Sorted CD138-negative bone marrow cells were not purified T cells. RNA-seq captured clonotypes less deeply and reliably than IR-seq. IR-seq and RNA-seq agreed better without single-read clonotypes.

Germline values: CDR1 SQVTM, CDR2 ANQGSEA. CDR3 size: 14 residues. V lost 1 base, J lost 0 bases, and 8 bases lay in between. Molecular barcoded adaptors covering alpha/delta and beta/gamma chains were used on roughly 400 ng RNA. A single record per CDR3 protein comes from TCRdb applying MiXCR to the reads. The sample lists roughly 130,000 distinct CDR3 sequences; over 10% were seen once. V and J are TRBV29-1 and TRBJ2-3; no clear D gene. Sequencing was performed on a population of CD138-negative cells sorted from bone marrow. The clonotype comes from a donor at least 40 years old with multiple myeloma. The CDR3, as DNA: TGCAGCGTTGAAGTAGTTGCTAGCACAGATACGCAGTATTTT. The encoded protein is CSVEVVASTDTQYF.